This T cell receptor (beta chain) was sequenced for a study of spatial heterogeneity in lung cancer. Study information: A consistent excess of beta-chain over alpha-chain sequences was detected.

From the 5' RACE reads, TCRdb called clonotypes with MiXCR, one entry per CDR3 protein. The sample lists about 38,000 distinct CDR3 sequences; roughly 5.5% were seen once. The V gene lost 4 bases and the J gene lost 6 bases, with 15 bases spanning the gap. Germline V gives CDR1 LNHNV, CDR2 YYDKDF (reference sequence). This CDR3 is 14 amino acids long. This clonotype has only a few counts. Time point denoted: sample taken at primary tumor resection. Frozen PBMC, nontumor lung or tumor provided whole RNA, which was sequenced unsorted. The source was PBMCs, collected at surgery. The sequence was obtained from a female donor with early-stage non-small cell lung cancer. The rearrangement joins TRBV15 to TRBJ1-2, with D possibly matching TRBD1 (5 bases). CDR3 DNA: TGTGCCACCAGCATGCCCGGGACCGAGCATGGCTACACCTTC. It translates to CATSMPGTEHGYTF.